The TCR beta chain described here comes from a study of T cell repertoires in cytomegalovirus infection. About the study: Both recently identified HLA-C-restricted and well-studied HLA-B-restricted CMV epitopes were used in the study. Whole-study results and caveats: Clonotypes of TCR beta that were HLA-C-restricted and CMV-specific dominated the ex vivo response.

This clonotype has at least ten counts. The antigen is not known. TCRdb fed the reads into MiXCR, producing one record per CDR3 protein. The table has some 270,000 distinct CDR3 sequences, under 25% seen once. Looked up from germline, CDR1 is MNHEY and CDR2 is SVGEGT. The CDR3 spans 13 residues. Trimming removed 0 bases at V and 0 bases at J, with 0 bases between. The chain carries TRBV6-2 or TRBV6-3 and TRBJ1-3; D is uncertain. The source was cultured PBMCs, collected from culture after CMV antigen stimulation. The receptor's source is a human donor in good health (CMV status not recorded). Some clones in this sample may be carry-over from other donors' samples. CDR3: CASSYSSGNTIYF. The CDR3 DNA follows: TGTGCCAGCAGTTACTCCTCTGGAAACACCATATATTTT.